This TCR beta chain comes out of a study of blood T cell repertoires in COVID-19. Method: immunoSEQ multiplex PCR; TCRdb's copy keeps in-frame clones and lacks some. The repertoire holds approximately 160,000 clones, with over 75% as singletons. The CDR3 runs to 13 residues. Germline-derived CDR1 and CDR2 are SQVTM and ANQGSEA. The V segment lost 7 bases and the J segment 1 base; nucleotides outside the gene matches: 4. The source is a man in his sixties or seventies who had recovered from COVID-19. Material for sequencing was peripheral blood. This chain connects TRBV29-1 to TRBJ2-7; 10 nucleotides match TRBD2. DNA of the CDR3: TGCAGCGGTGCTAGCGGGGGTTCCTACGAGCAGTACTTC. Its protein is CSGASGGSYEQYF.